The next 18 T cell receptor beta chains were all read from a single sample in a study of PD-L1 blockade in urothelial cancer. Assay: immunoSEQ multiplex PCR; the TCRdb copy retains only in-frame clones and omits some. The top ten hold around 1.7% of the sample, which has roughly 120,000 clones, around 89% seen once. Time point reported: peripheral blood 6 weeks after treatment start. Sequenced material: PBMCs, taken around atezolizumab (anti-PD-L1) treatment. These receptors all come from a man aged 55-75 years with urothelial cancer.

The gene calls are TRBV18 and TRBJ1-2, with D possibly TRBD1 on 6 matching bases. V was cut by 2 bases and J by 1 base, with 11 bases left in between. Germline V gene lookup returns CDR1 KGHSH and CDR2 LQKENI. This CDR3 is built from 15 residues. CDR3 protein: CASSPTGTLNYGYTF. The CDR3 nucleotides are TGTGCCAGCTCACCAACCGGGACACTTAACTATGGCTACACCTTC.

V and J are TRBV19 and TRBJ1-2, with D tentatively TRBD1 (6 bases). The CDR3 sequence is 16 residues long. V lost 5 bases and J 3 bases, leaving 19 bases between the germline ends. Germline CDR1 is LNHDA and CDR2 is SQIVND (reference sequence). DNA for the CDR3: TGTGCCAGTAGTGCCCCCTTAGGACAGAAAGACTATGGCTACACCTTC. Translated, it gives CASSAPLGQKDYGYTF.

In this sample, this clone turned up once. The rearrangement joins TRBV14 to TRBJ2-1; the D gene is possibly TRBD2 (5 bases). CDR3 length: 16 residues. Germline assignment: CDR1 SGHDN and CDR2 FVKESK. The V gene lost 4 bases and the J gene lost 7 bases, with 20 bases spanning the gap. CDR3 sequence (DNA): TGTGCCAGCAGCCTTAGATCGGACCTACGGGGAAATGAGCAGTTCTTC. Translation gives CASSLRSDLRGNEQFF.

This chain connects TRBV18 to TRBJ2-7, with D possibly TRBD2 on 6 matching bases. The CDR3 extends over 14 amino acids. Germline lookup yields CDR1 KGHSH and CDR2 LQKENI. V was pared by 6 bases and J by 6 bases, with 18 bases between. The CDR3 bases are TGTGCCAGCTCCCCGGAGGGGAATAGCGCCGAGCAGTACTTC. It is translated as CASSPEGNSAEQYF.

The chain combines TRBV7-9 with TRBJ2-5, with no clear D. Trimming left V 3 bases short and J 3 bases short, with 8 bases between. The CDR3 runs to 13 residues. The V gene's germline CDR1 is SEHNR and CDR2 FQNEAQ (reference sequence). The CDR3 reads CASSLVHKETQYF. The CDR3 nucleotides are TGTGCCAGCAGCTTGGTTCACAAAGAGACCCAGTACTTC.

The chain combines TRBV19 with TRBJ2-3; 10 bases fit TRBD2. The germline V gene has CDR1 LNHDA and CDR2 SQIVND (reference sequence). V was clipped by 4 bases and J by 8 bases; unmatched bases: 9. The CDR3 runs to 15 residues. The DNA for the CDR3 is TGTGCCAGTAGTACCTCAGCGGGGGGGCTGGGTACGCAGTATTTT. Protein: CASSTSAGGLGTQYF.

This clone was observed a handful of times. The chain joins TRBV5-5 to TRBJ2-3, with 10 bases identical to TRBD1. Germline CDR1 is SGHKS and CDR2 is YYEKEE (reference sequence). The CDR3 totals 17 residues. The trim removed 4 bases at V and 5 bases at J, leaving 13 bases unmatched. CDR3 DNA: TGTGCCAGCAGCCAAACCGGGACAGGGGCAAGGGGAGATACGCAGTATTTT. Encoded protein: CASSQTGTGARGDTQYF.

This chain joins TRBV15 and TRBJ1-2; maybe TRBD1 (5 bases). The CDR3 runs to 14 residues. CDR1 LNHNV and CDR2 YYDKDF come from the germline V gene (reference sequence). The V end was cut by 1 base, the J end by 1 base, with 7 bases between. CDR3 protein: CATSRGGGNYGYTF. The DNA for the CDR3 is TGTGCCACCAGCAGAGGGGGGGGTAACTATGGCTACACCTTC.

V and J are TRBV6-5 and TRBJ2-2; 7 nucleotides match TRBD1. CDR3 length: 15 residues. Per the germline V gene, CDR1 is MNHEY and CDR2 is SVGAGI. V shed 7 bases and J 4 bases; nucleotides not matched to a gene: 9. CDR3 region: CASTIQGQGTGELFF. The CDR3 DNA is TGTGCCAGCACCATACAGGGGCAGGGCACCGGGGAGCTGTTTTTT.

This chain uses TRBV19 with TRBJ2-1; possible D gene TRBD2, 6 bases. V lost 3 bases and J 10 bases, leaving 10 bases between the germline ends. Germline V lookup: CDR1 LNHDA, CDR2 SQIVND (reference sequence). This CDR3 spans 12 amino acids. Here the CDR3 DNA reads TGTGCCAGTAGTATGGCGGGATTAGAGCAGTTCTTC. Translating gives CASSMAGLEQFF.

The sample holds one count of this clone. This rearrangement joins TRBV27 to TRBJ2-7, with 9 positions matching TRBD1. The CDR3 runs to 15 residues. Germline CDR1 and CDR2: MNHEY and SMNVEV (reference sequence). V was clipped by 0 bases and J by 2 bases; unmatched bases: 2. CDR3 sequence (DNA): TGTGCCAGCAGTTTATCAACAGGGGGCGCCTACGAGCAGTACTTC. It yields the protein CASSLSTGGAYEQYF.

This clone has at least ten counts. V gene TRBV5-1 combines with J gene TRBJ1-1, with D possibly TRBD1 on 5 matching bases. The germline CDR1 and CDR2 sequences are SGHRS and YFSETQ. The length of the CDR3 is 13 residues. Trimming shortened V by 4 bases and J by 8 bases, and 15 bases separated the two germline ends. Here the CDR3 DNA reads TGCGCCAGCAGCGCTCGGGGGAAAGGAGAAGCTTTCTTT. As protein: CASSARGKGEAFF. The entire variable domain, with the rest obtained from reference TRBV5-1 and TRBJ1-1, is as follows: KAGVTQTPRYLIKTRGQQVTLSCSPISGHRSVSWYQQTPGQGLQFLFEYFSETQRNKGNFPGRFSGRQFSNSRSEMNVSTLELGDSALYLCASSARGKGEAFFGQGTRLTVV.

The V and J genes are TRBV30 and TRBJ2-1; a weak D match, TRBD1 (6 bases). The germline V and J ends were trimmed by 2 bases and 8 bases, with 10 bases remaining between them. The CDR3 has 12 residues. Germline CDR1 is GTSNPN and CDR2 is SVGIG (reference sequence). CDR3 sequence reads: CAWSPGVYEQFF. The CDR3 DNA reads TGTGCCTGGAGTCCAGGGGTTTATGAGCAGTTCTTC. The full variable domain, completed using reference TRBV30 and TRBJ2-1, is SQTIHQWPATLVQPVGSPLSLECTVEGTSNPNLYWYRQAAGRGLQLLFYSVGIGQISSEVPQNLSASRPQDRQFILSSKKLLLSDSGFYLCAWSPGVYEQFFGPGTRLTVL.

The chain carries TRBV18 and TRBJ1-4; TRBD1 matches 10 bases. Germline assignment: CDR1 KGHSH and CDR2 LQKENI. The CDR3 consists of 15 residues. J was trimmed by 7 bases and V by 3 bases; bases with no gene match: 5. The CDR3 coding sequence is TGTGCCAGCTCACCGACGGACAGGGGGGCTGAAAAACTGTTTTTT. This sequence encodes CASSPTDRGAEKLFF.

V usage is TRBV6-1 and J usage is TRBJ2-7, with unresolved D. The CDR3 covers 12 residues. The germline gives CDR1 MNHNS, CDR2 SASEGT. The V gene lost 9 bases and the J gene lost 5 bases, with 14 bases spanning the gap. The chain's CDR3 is CASRWLTNEQYF. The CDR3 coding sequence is TGTGCCAGTAGGTGGCTCACTAACGAGCAGTACTTC.

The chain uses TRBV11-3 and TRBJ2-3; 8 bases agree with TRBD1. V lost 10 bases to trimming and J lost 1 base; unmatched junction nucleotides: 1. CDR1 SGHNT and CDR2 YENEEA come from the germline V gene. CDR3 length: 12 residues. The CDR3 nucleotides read TGTGCCACAGGGGGCGGCACAGATACGCAGTATTTT. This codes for CATGGGTDTQYF.

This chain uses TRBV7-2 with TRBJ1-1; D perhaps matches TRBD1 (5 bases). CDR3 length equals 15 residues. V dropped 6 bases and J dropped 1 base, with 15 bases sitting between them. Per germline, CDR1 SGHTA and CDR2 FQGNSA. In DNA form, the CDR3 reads TGTGCCAGCAGTTTCATTGCCGGGGGGAACACTGAAGCTTTCTTT. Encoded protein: CASSFIAGGNTEAFF.

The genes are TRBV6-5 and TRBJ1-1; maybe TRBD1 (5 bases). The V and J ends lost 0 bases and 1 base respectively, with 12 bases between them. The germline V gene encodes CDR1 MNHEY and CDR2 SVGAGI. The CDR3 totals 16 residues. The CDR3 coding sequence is TGTGCCAGCAGTTACTCATCCATGACAGCGAACACTGAAGCTTTCTTT. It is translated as CASSYSSMTANTEAFF.